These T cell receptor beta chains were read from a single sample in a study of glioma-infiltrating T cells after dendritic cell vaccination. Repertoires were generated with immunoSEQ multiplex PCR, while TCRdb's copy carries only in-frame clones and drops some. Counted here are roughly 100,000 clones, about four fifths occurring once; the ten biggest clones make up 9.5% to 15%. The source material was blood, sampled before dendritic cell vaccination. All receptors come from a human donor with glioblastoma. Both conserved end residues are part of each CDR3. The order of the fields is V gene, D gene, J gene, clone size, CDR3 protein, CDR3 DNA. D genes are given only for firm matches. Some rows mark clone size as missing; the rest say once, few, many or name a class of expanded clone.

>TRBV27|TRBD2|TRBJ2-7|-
CASSLADGYEQYF
TGTGCCAGCAGCCTAGCGGACGGTTACGAGCAGTACTTC
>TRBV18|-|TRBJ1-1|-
CASSPPGGINTEAFF
TGTGCCAGCTCACCACCGGGGGGGATAAACACTGAAGCTTTCTTT
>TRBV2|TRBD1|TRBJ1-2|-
CASSEVSQGIYGYTF
TGTGCCAGCAGTGAAGTCTCACAGGGGATCTATGGCTACACCTTC
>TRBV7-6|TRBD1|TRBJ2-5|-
CASSLGQGVRQTQYF
TGTGCCAGCAGCTTAGGACAGGGGGTTCGTCAGACCCAGTACTTC
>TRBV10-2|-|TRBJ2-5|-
CASSAGYQETQYF
TGCGCCAGCAGTGCAGGCTACCAAGAGACCCAGTACTTC
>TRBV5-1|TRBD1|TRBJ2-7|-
CASSLTGDKYEQYF
TGCGCCAGCAGCTTGACAGGGGACAAATACGAGCAGTACTTC
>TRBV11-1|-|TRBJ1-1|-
CASSPDRASTLNTEAFF
TGTGCCAGCAGCCCGGACAGAGCAAGTACCCTTAACACTGAAGCTTTCTTT
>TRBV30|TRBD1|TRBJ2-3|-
CARSSGTGWRGTDTQYF
TGTGCCCGATCTTCCGGGACAGGGTGGCGGGGCACAGATACGCAGTATTTT
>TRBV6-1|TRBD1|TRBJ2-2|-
CASRVGQVNTGELFF
TGTGCCAGCAGGGTGGGACAGGTGAACACCGGGGAGCTGTTTTTT
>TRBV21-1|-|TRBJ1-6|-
CASRKQQLRRSYNSPLHF
TGTGCCAGCAGAAAACAGCAATTGAGGAGGTCCTATAATTCACCCCTCCACTTT
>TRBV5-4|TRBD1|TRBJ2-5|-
CASSLAPQGAETQYF
TGTGCCAGCAGCTTGGCCCCCCAGGGGGCGGAGACCCAGTACTTC
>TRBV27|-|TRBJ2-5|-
CASSFSGGGETQYF
TGTGCCAGCAGTTTCTCCGGGGGTGGGGAGACCCAGTACTTC
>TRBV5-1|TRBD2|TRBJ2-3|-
CASSHGLWAGGSDTQYF
TGCGCCAGCAGCCACGGGCTTTGGGCGGGGGGTTCAGATACGCAGTATTTT
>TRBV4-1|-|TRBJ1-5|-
CASSHGGYRGNQPQHF
TGCGCCAGCAGCCACGGGGGTTATAGGGGCAATCAGCCCCAGCATTTT
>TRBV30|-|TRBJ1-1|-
CAWTGGGNTEAFF
TGTGCCTGGACTGGGGGCGGGAACACTGAAGCTTTCTTT
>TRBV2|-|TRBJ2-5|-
CASSELAGWETQYF
TGTGCCAGCAGTGAATTGGCAGGGTGGGAGACCCAGTACTTC
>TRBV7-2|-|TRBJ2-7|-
CASSLGTRRGYEQYF
TGTGCCAGCAGCTTAGGGACCCGGAGGGGCTACGAGCAGTACTTC
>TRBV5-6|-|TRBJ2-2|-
CASSLAWSAANTGELFF
TGTGCCAGCAGCTTGGCCTGGAGTGCCGCGAACACCGGGGAGCTGTTTTTT
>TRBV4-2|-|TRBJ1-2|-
CASSQVKPPLYGYTF
TGTGCCAGCAGCCAAGTAAAGCCGCCTCTCTATGGCTACACCTTC
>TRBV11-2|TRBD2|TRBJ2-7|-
CASSRRGGAVSYEQYF
TGTGCCAGCAGCCGCCGGGGGGGGGCTGTGTCCTACGAGCAGTACTTC
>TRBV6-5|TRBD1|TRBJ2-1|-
CASSQDRVGQFF
TGTGCCAGCAGTCAAGACAGGGTAGGCCAGTTCTTC
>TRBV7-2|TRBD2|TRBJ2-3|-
CASSSRLAGGQITDTQYF
TGTGCCAGCAGCTCTAGACTAGCGGGGGGACAAATCACAGATACGCAGTATTTT
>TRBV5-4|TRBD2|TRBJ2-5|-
CASSLPSGGQETQYF
TGTGCCAGCAGCTTGCCTAGCGGGGGACAAGAGACCCAGTACTTC
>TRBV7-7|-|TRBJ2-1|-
CASSLSGLDEQFF
TGTGCTAGCAGCTTATCGGGTTTGGATGAGCAGTTCTTC
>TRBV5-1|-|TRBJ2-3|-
CASRPGDSTDTQYF
TGCGCCAGCAGACCGGGAGACAGCACAGATACGCAGTATTTT
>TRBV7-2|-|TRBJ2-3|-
CASSFDVIGASDTQYF
TGTGCCAGCAGCTTCGACGTGATAGGGGCGTCAGATACGCAGTATTTT
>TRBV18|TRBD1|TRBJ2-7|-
CASSYGTGPYEQYF
TGTGCCAGCTCATACGGGACAGGTCCCTACGAGCAGTACTTC
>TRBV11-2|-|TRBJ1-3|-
CASSLDLGRTAGNTIYF
TGTGCCAGCAGCTTAGATTTAGGAAGGACAGCTGGAAACACCATATATTTT
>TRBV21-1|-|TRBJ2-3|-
CASSKSRGGPSTDTQYF
TGTGCCAGCAGCAAATCACGCGGGGGCCCCAGCACAGATACGCAGTATTTT
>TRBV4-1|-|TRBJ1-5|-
CASSQVTGSRNQPQHF
TGCGCCAGCAGCCAAGTAACCGGGAGTCGCAATCAGCCCCAGCATTTT
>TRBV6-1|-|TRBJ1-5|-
CASSELSGYSNQPQHF
TGTGCCAGCAGTGAACTTTCGGGTTATAGCAATCAGCCCCAGCATTTT
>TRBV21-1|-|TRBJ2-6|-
CASSSSDTPENSGANVLTF
TGTGCCAGCAGCTCGTCGGACACCCCTGAGAACTCTGGGGCCAACGTCCTGACTTTC
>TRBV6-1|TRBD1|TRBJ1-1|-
CASRSGTGVITEAFF
TGTGCCAGCAGATCCGGGACAGGGGTCATCACTGAAGCTTTCTTT
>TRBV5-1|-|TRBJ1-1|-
CASSFEEGTEAFF
TGCGCCAGCAGCTTCGAAGAGGGCACTGAAGCTTTCTTT
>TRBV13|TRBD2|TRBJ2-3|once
CASSPLAGGTDTQYF
TGTGCCAGCAGCCCGCTAGCGGGGGGCACAGATACGCAGTATTTT
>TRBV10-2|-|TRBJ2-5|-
CASSESVTGGETQYF
TGCGCCAGCAGTGAGTCGGTGACAGGAGGAGAGACCCAGTACTTC
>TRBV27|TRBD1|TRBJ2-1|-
CASSPNRGSYNEQFF
TGTGCCAGCAGTCCCAACAGGGGGTCGTACAATGAGCAGTTCTTC
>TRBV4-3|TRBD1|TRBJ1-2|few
CASSRQARDRVDGYTF
TGCGCCAGCAGTCGACAAGCCCGGGACAGGGTGGATGGCTACACCTTC
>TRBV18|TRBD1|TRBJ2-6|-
CASSPGQGAPGANVLTF
TGTGCCAGCTCACCTGGGCAGGGGGCGCCTGGGGCCAACGTCCTGACTTTC
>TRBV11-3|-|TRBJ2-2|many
CASSLWALGGGGTGELFF
TGTGCCAGCAGCTTATGGGCGTTGGGGGGAGGAGGAACCGGGGAGCTGTTTTTT
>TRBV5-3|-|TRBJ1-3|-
CARSLSSRVSGNTIYF
TGTGCCAGAAGCTTGTCGTCGCGCGTCTCTGGAAACACCATATATTTT
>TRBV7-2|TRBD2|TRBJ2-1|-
CASSFPASGDNPTYNEQFF
TGTGCCAGCAGCTTCCCGGCTAGCGGGGACAACCCCACCTACAATGAGCAGTTCTTC
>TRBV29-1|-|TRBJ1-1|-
CSVEPLPFGAVNTEAFF
TGCAGCGTTGAGCCCCTCCCTTTTGGGGCGGTGAACACTGAAGCTTTCTTT
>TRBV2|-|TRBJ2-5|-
CASSEDSVQETQYF
TGTGCCAGCAGTGAGGACAGTGTCCAAGAGACCCAGTACTTC
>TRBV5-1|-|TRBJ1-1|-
CASSFTGGTEAFF
TGCGCCAGCAGCTTTACAGGAGGGACTGAAGCTTTCTTT
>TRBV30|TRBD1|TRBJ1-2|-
CACTAGDRGQDGYTF
TGTGCCTGTACAGCCGGGGACAGGGGGCAAGATGGCTACACCTTC
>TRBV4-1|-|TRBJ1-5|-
CASSQDSIQDQPQHF
TGCGCCAGCAGCCAAGATTCGATACAGGATCAGCCCCAGCATTTT
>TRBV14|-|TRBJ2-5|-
CASSQEIGTQYF
TGTGCCAGCAGCCAAGAGATCGGGACCCAGTACTTC
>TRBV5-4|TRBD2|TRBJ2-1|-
CASSSHFGVAGGNPNNEQFF
TGTGCCAGCAGCTCTCACTTTGGGGTAGCGGGGGGAAACCCAAACAATGAGCAGTTCTTC
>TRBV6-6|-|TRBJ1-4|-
CASSYRGHEKLFF
TGTGCCAGCAGTTACCGCGGCCATGAAAAACTGTTTTTT